The 5 T cell receptor beta chains listed next were all sequenced from one sample in a study of long-term antiretroviral therapy in people with HIV (dated by TCRdb to about 2022). Sequencing of the TRB variable region was done with the immunoSEQ hsTCRB v3.0 assay at survey level resolution. TCRdb took this table from immuneACCESS and kept in-frame rearrangements with V and J called. Such tables lack part of the clones; where checked against another copy, unresolved V genes explain under half of the gap, and the rest is unexplained. This sample is represented by some 11,000 clones; about 80% of them were singletons. The top ten constitute under 20% of the sample. Source: unsorted PBMCs, taken at the start of antiretroviral therapy, before treatment. These receptors were collected from a man between 25 and 39 years old with HIV.

The rearrangement links TRBV18 to TRBJ1-5; 10 bases are a match to TRBD1. CDR1 is KGHSH and CDR2 is LQKENI in the germline V gene. V dropped 5 bases and J dropped 4; count of bases not matched to a gene: 8. The CDR3 totals 16 residues. CDR3 region: CASSVSTGGGNQPQHF. In nucleotides, the CDR3 is TGTGCCAGCTCAGTCTCGACAGGGGGCGGAAATCAGCCCCAGCATTTT.

This clone showed up just a few times. V usage is TRBV9 and J usage is TRBJ2-5; the D gene is possibly TRBD1 (6 bases). Germline CDR1 and CDR2: SGDLS and YYNGEE. The CDR3 is made up of 14 amino acids. V lost 3 bases and J 7 bases, leaving 16 bases between the germline ends. CDR3 residues: CASSATGLSWTQYF. CDR3 nucleotides: TGTGCCAGCAGCGCTACAGGGTTATCTTGGACCCAGTACTTC.

This clone was counted a single time. The J gene is TRBJ2-7, the V gene TRBV4-1; 12 nucleotides match TRBD2. The CDR3 totals 14 residues. V was clipped by 2 bases and J by 7 bases; unmatched bases: 3. The germline CDR1 and CDR2 sequences are MGHRA and YSYEKL. DNA for the CDR3: TGCGCCAGCAGCCAATTAGGACTAGCGGGGGAGCAGTACTTC. Translated, it gives CASSQLGLAGEQYF.

This rearrangement joins TRBV5-1 to TRBJ2-2; D is unclear. This CDR3 comprises 15 residues. The V gene's germline CDR1 is SGHRS and CDR2 YFSETQ. V was shortened by 4 bases and J by 0 bases, with 10 bases between the two germline ends. The CDR3 reads CASSPAMTNTGELFF. Written as DNA, the CDR3 is TGCGCCAGCAGCCCCGCGATGACGAACACCGGGGAGCTGTTTTTT.

The chain joins TRBV7-8 to TRBJ2-3; D gene unclear. Germline values: CDR1 SGHVS, CDR2 FQNEAQ. This CDR3 spans 15 amino acids. Trimming cost V 7 bases and J 0 bases, with 14 bases left between them. CDR3 region: CASNLLVVSTDTQYF. The CDR3 nucleotides are TGTGCCAGCAACCTATTGGTAGTTAGCACAGATACGCAGTATTTT.